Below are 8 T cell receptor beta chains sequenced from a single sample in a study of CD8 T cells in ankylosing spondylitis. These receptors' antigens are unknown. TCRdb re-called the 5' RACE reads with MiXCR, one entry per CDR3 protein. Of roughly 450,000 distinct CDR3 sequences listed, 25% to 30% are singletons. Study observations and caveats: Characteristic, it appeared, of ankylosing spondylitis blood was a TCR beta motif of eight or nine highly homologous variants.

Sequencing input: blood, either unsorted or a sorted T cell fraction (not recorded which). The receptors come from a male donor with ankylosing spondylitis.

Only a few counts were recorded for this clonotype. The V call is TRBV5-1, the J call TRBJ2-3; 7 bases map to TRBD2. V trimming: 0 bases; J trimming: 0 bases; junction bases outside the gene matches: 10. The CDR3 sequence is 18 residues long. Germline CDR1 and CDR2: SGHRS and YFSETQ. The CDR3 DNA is TGCGCCAGCAGCTTGGGATTCTGGAGCGGGACTAGCACAGATACGCAGTATTTT. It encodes CASSLGFWSGTSTDTQYF.

The CDR3 sequence is CAWSDLSNTGELFF. Here the CDR3 DNA reads TGTGCCTGGAGTGATCTATCGAACACCGGGGAGCTGTTTTTT. V gene TRBV30 combines with J gene TRBJ2-2, with D uncertain. CDR3 length equals 14 residues. With 1 base removed from V and 0 bases from J, the gap between germline ends came to 6 bases. CDR1 and CDR2 from the germline V gene are GTSNPN and SVGIG (reference sequence).

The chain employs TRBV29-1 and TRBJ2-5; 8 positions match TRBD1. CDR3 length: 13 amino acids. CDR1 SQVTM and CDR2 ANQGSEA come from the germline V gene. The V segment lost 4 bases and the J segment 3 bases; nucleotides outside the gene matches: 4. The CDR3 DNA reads TGCAGCGTTGGTCGGACAGGGAAAGAGACCCAGTACTTC. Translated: CSVGRTGKETQYF.

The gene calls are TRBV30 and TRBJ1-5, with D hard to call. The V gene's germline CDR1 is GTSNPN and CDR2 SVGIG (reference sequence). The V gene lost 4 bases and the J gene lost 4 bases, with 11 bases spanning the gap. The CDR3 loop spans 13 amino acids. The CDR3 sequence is CAWTSYPNQPQHF. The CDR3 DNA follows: TGTGCCTGGACTAGTTATCCGAATCAGCCCCAGCATTTT.

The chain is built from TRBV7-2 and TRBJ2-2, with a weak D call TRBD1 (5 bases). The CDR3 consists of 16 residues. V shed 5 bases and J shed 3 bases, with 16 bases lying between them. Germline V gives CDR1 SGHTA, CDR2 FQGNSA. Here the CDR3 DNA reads TGTGCCAGCAGCCCACTCTGGGGCAGGGACACCGGGGAGCTGTTTTTT. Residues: CASSPLWGRDTGELFF.

The CDR3 loop is CASSFRDRDGGEQFF. The CDR3, as DNA: TGTGCCAGCAGTTTTCGGGACAGGGATGGAGGTGAGCAGTTCTTC. The chain is built from TRBV12-3 or TRBV12-4 and TRBJ2-1, with 9 bases fitting TRBD1. This CDR3 region has 15 residues. V was pared by 3 bases and J by 9 bases, with 9 bases of the junction left unmatched.

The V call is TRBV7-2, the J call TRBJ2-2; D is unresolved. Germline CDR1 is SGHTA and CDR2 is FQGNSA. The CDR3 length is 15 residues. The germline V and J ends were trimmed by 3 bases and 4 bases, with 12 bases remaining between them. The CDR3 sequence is CASSFVGHPTGELFF. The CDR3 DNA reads TGTGCCAGCAGCTTTGTCGGGCATCCCACCGGGGAGCTGTTTTTT.

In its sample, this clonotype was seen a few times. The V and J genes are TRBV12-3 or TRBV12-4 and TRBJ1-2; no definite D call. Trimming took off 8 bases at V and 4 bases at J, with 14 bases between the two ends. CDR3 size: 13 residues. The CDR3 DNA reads TGTGCCAGCCGAGCAGGCTCTACCTATGGCTACACCTTC. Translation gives CASRAGSTYGYTF.